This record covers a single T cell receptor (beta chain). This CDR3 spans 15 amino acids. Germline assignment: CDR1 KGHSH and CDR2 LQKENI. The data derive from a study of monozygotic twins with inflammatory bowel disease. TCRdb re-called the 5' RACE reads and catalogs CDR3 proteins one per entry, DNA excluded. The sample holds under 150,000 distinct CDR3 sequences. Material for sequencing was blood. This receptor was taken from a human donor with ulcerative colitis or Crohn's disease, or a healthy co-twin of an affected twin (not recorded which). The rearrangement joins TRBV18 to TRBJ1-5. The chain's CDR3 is CASSPSRVDHQPQHF. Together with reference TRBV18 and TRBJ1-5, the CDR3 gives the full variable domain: NAGVMQNPRHLVRRRGQEARLRCSPMKGHSHVYWYRQLPEEGLKFMVYLQKENIIDESGMPKERFSAEFPKEGPSILRIQQVVRGDSAAYFCASSPSRVDHQPQHFGDGTRLSIL.